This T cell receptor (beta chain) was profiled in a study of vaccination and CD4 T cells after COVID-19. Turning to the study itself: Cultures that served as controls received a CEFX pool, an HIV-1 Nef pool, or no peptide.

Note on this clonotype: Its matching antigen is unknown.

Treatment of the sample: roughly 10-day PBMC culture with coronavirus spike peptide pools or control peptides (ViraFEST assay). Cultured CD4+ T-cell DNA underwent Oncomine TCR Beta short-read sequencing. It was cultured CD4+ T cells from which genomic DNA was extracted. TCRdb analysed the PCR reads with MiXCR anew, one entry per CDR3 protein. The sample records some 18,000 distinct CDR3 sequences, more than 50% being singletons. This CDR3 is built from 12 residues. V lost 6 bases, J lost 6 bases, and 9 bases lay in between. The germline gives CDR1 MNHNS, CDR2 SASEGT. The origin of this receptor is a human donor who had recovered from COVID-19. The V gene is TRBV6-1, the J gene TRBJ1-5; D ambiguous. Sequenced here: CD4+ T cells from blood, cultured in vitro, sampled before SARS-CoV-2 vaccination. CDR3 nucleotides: TGTGCCAGCAGCGGGCTAGCTCAGCCCCAGCATTTT. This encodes CASSGLAQPQHF.